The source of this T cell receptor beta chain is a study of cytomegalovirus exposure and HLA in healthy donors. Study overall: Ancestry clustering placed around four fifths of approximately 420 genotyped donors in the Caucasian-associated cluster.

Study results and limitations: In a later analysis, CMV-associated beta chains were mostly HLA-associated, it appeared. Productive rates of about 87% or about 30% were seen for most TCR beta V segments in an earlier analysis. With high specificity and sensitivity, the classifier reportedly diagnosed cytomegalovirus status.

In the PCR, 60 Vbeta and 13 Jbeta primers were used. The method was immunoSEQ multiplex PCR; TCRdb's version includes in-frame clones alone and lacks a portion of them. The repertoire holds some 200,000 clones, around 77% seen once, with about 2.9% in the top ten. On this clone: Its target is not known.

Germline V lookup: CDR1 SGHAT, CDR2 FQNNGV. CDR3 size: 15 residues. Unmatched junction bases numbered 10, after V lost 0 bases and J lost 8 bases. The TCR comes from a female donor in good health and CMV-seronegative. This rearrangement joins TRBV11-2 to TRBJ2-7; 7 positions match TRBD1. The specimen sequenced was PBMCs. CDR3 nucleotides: TGTGCCAGCAGCTTAGAACAGGGGACATCCTTCAAGCAGTACTTC. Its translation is CASSLEQGTSFKQYF.